This T cell receptor (beta chain) was recorded in a study of T-cell reconstitution after alpha-beta-depleted transplantation in children. Notes on the study in general: The main origin of T-cell counts and diversity one year after transplant was newly produced T cells. The high TCRbeta diversity at day 60 in some patients came from surviving recipient T cells and thymic progenitors. Reports say that about two months after transplant, the alpha-beta T cells came out of several hundred graft clones that had expanded.

Details on this clonotype: The antigen is undetermined.

The TCRbeta library incorporated unique molecular identifiers. TCRdb re-called the PCR reads through MiXCR, storing one row per CDR3 protein. The sample includes about 980,000 distinct CDR3 sequences, about 29% of them seen just once. The CDR3 sequence is 16 residues long. CDR1 and CDR2 from the germline V gene are SEHNR and FQNEAQ (reference sequence). Trimming left V 5 bases short and J 5 bases short, with 19 bases between. The chain joins TRBV7-9 to TRBJ2-1; D perhaps matches TRBD2 (7 bases). The TCR originated in a boy under three years old who had a stem cell transplant for SCID, so the T cells may come from the graft donor. Sequencing used PBMCs, mostly from graft donor cells, obtained 360 days after TCRalphabeta/CD19-depleted stem cell transplant. The CDR3 coding sequence is TGTGCCAGCAGCAGAGGGGGGGAGGGTGAGGACAATGAGCAGTTCTTC. Its translation is CASSRGGEGEDNEQFF.